A few counts support the clone carrying this TCR beta chain. What it binds is not known. The CDR3 contains 15 residues. V was pared by 0 bases and J by 2 bases, with 10 bases between. Looked up from germline, CDR1 is SGHKS and CDR2 is YYEKEE (reference sequence). The data were obtained in a study of T cells after yellow fever vaccination. Overall study results and limits: Subsequent to the booster, the majority of primary-vaccination clones reappeared (roughly 95% CD4, approximately 90% CD8).

One entry per CDR3 protein, called by TCRdb with MiXCR from the 5' RACE reads. The repertoire consists of more than 300,000 distinct CDR3 sequences, with about 11% occurring once and the leading ten covering 3% to 3.5%. Specimen: CD4+ T cells sorted from PBMCs, collected 45 days after the yellow fever booster vaccination. The chain uses TRBV5-5 and TRBJ2-3; D uncertain. The receptor comes from a man between 18 and 35 years old who received the YFV17D yellow fever vaccine. As DNA, the CDR3 is TGTGCCAGCAGCTTGGCCTTGGTAGCCACAGATACGCAGTATTTT. Amino acids: CASSLALVATDTQYF. Supplemented by reference TRBV5-5 and TRBJ2-3, the full variable domain reads DAGVTQSPTHLIKTRGQQVTLRCSPISGHKSVSWYQQVLGQGPQFIFQYYEKEERGRGNFPDRFSARQFPNYSSELNVNALLLGDSALYLCASSLALVATDTQYFGPGTRLTVL.